This T cell receptor beta chain was recorded in a study of CD8 T cells in ankylosing spondylitis. With 2 bases removed from V and 1 base from J, the gap between germline ends came to 12 bases. Germline V gene sequence: CDR1 DFQATT, CDR2 SNEGSKA (reference sequence). This CDR3 region has 14 residues. A single record per CDR3 protein comes from TCRdb applying MiXCR to the 5' RACE reads. The repertoire includes some 220,000 distinct CDR3 sequences, roughly a tenth of them detected once, and 2.5% to 3% sits in the top ten. General study results and limits: Clones tied to disease were said to be significantly enriched in matched ankylosing spondylitis synovial fluid.

This clonotype was counted at least ten times. Its antigen is currently unknown. The rearrangement links TRBV20-1 to TRBJ2-7; D is uncertain. Specimen: blood, either unsorted or a sorted T cell fraction (not recorded which). The source of this sequence is a male donor with ankylosing spondylitis or in good health (not recorded which). The CDR3 sequence is CSARTQDGSYEQYF. CDR3 in DNA: TGCAGTGCTAGAACCCAGGACGGGTCCTACGAGCAGTACTTC.